This section outlines one T cell receptor (beta chain) sequence together with its context. No antigen is known for it. The repertoire was sequenced with immunoSEQ multiplex PCR; TCRdb's copy has only in-frame clones and lacks some. The repertoire holds over a million clones, more than 75% seen once, with 0.5% to 0.65% in the top ten. This CDR3 contains 15 residues. With V trimmed by 7 bases and J by 7 bases, 9 bases remained unmatched. Germline V gives CDR1 SGHAT, CDR2 FQNNGV. Adult Caucasians living in Nashville, Tennessee made up all of the donors. The sample belongs to a study of shared clonotypes between healthy human individuals. Study results and caveats: Relative to clonotypes present in all four donors, those not shared had lower generation probabilities. When naive CD4 clonotypes were compared across a handful of donors, approximately 5% were shared.

The rearrangement links TRBV11-2 to TRBJ2-2, with 10 bases identical to TRBD2. The receptor comes from a man younger than 30 in good health. Some clones in this sample may be carry-over from other donors' samples. Sequencing input: memory CD4+ T cells from PBMCs. Documented subset: CD45RA-negative fraction. In DNA form, the CDR3 reads TGTGCCAGCACCCCACTAGCGGGGAGGTTCGGGGAGCTGTTTTTT. Amino acids: CASTPLAGRFGELFF. Together with reference TRBV11-2 and TRBJ2-2, the CDR3 gives the full variable domain: EAGVAQSPRYKIIEKRQSVAFWCNPISGHATLYWYQQILGQGPKLLIQFQNNGVVDDSQLPKDRFSAERLKGVDSTLKIQPAKLEDSAVYLCASTPLAGRFGELFFGEGSRLTVL.